One sample yielded the 25 T cell receptor beta chains listed below, sequenced in a study of radiation and T cells in renal cell carcinoma (dated by TCRdb to the early 2020s). Explained via the paper, the time point label denotes: blood 4 weeks post-SBRT, at nephrectomy. Explained via the paper, the treatment or condition label denotes: 15 Gy SBRT to primary tumor, nephrectomy 4 weeks later. Libraries were made using the immunoSEQ multiplex PCR assay. The immuneACCESS repertoire file appears here via TCRdb, limited to in-frame rearrangements. These files lack a portion of the clones; in checked studies, under half of the deficit traces to unresolved V genes, and the cause of the others is not known. The sample profile shows some 97,000 clones; 75% to 85% of them were found once. Around 7.9% of the sample lies in the top ten. The sample here was blood, taken from a patient whose treatment included radiotherapy and nephrectomy. Source of these receptors: a man between 60 and 75 years old with renal cell carcinoma.

The rearrangement joins TRBV27 to TRBJ2-3; TRBD2 aligns across 12 bases. This CDR3 is built from 14 residues. Trimming took 2 bases from V and 7 from J; bases not matched to a gene: 1. Germline V gene sequence: CDR1 MNHEY, CDR2 SMNVEV (reference sequence). CDR3: CASSLGLAGNTQYF. CDR3 coding DNA: TGTGCCAGCAGTTTAGGACTAGCGGGGAATACGCAGTATTTT.

This clone was seen a handful of times. The chain links TRBV25-1 to TRBJ1-1; unclear D gene. The germline CDR1 and CDR2 sequences are MGHDK and SYGVNS. The CDR3 has 13 amino acids. Trimming took 4 bases from V and 2 from J, leaving 8 bases between them. The CDR3 DNA reads TGTGCCAGCAGTGTAGACGGTAACACTGAAGCTTTCTTT. It specifies CASSVDGNTEAFF.

The rearrangement uses TRBV9 and TRBJ2-3; 12 bases are shared with TRBD2. V shed 2 bases, J shed 4 bases, and the junction held 14 bases outside the gene matches. The CDR3 contains 19 residues. Germline V gene lookup returns CDR1 SGDLS and CDR2 YYNGEE. The CDR3 DNA is TGTGCCAGCAGCGTCGGCCTAGCGGGAGGGCCGGGGGTCCCAGATACGCAGTATTTT. Its translation is CASSVGLAGGPGVPDTQYF.

Worth noting for this clone: The same CDR3 can be traced to other DNA sequences in this sample. This sequence joins TRBV11-2 and TRBJ2-7; D unresolved. CDR3 size: 11 residues. V shed 4 bases and J shed 2 bases, with 3 bases lying between them. CDR1 is SGHAT and CDR2 is FQNNGV in the germline V gene. The CDR3 DNA follows: TGTGCCAGCAGCTCGGCCTACGAGCAGTACTTC. Protein sequence: CASSSAYEQYF.

The chain links TRBV19 to TRBJ2-1; TRBD1 might be the D (6 bases). The CDR3 length is 15 residues. Germline CDR1 is LNHDA and CDR2 is SQIVND (reference sequence). The ends were cut back, 6 bases at V and 4 bases at J, with 16 bases in the middle. CDR3 protein: CASSPPGHKYNEQFF. CDR3 nucleotides: TGTGCCAGTAGCCCTCCGGGACACAAATACAATGAGCAGTTCTTC.

V is TRBV29-1 and J is TRBJ2-5; 12 bases agree with TRBD2. This CDR3 has 17 amino acids. V lost 2 bases, J lost 2 bases, and 9 bases stayed unmatched. Germline V gives CDR1 SQVTM, CDR2 ANQGSEA. Here the CDR3 reads CSVESPRTSGEQETQYF. The CDR3, as DNA: TGCAGCGTTGAATCCCCCCGGACTAGCGGGGAACAAGAGACCCAGTACTTC. Combining the CDR3 with reference TRBV29-1 and TRBJ2-5 gives the whole variable domain SAVISQKPSRDICQRGTSLTIQCQVDSQVTMMFWYRQQPGQSLTLIATANQGSEATYESGFVIDKFPISRPNLTFSTLTVSNMSPEDSSIYLCSVESPRTSGEQETQYFGPGTRLLVL.

The chain links TRBV9 to TRBJ2-1, with 10 bases aligning to TRBD2. The CDR3 is made up of 15 amino acids. The germline CDR1 and CDR2 sequences are SGDLS and YYNGEE. V dropped 0 bases and J dropped 10; count of bases not matched to a gene: 7. CDR3 residues: CASSVGASGSGEQFF. As DNA, the CDR3 is TGTGCCAGCAGCGTAGGCGCTAGCGGGAGTGGAGAGCAGTTCTTC.

The chain has TRBV2 and TRBJ2-1, with D tentatively TRBD2 (6 bases). The length of the CDR3 is 17 residues. The germline V and J ends were trimmed by 3 bases and 5 bases, with 20 bases remaining between them. Germline V gives CDR1 SNHLY, CDR2 FYNNEI. CDR3: CASSDLGGGRLNNEQFF. The CDR3 region has the DNA TGTGCCAGCAGTGACCTGGGGGGAGGCCGCCTGAACAATGAGCAGTTCTTC.

The chain has TRBV6-6 and TRBJ1-4, with D unresolved. Germline loops: CDR1 MNHNY, CDR2 SVGAGI (reference sequence). Deletions cut 2 bases from V and 5 bases from J, with 6 bases between. The CDR3 has 13 amino acids. This CDR3 reads CASSYRGNEKLFF. In DNA form, the CDR3 reads TGTGCCAGCAGTTACCGCGGGAATGAAAAACTGTTTTTT.

V usage is TRBV15 and J usage is TRBJ1-1, with TRBD1 as a possible D gene (6 bases). The CDR3 sequence is 15 residues long. CDR1 is LNHNV and CDR2 is YYDKDF in the germline V gene (reference sequence). V lost 11 bases and J lost 1, with 20 bases in between. The CDR3 spells CAVPIGGGGNTEAFF. CDR3 sequence (DNA): TGTGCCGTACCCATAGGGGGGGGTGGGAACACTGAAGCTTTCTTT.

The chain uses TRBV7-9 and TRBJ1-2, with D unclear. Between the trimmed V and J ends, which lost 1 base and 6 bases, there was a span of 6 bases. CDR1 is SEHNR and CDR2 is FQNEAQ in the germline V gene (reference sequence). The CDR3 contains 12 residues. The CDR3 DNA follows: TGTGCCAGCAGCTTAGAAACGAATGGCTACACCTTC. It encodes CASSLETNGYTF.

The chain links TRBV10-1 to TRBJ1-3; tentatively, D is TRBD1 (5 bases). V was shortened by 3 bases and J by 3 bases, with 12 bases between the two germline ends. This CDR3 has 15 residues. Germline V gene lookup returns CDR1 WNHNN and CDR2 SYGVQD (reference sequence). CDR3 nucleotide sequence: TGCGCCAGCAGTGATTCTCAGGGAGTTGGAAACACCATATATTTT. Encoded protein: CASSDSQGVGNTIYF.

The chain uses TRBV27 and TRBJ1-1; maybe TRBD1 (6 bases). Germline-derived CDR1 and CDR2 are MNHEY and SMNVEV (reference sequence). V shed 6 bases and J shed 10 bases, with 21 bases lying between them. The CDR3 length is 14 residues. The CDR3 region has the DNA TGTGCCAGCAGACCCCACAGGGAGCGGTCTGTAGCTTTCTTT. It yields the protein CASRPHRERSVAFF.

This clone was detected a few times. DNA of the CDR3: TGTGCCAGCTCACCAGTGCATGCTAACGACGAGCAGTACTTC. It yields the protein CASSPVHANDEQYF. The chain employs TRBV18 and TRBJ2-7; D not certain. Trimming pared 2 bases from V and 5 bases from J, leaving 13 bases between. Germline lookup yields CDR1 KGHSH and CDR2 LQKENI. This CDR3 comprises 14 residues.

This sequence joins TRBV7-9 and TRBJ1-4; D gene uncertain. CDR1 is SEHNR, CDR2 FQNEAQ, per germline (reference sequence). Trimming pared 4 bases from V and 0 bases from J, leaving 12 bases between. The CDR3 extends over 16 amino acids. DNA for the CDR3: TGTGCCAGCAGCTCCGCTCAGAGCACAACTAATGAAAAACTGTTTTTT. Its translation is CASSSAQSTTNEKLFF.

This sequence joins TRBV19 and TRBJ1-1, with 7 bases aligning to TRBD1. Trimming took 7 bases from V and 5 from J; bases not matched to a gene: 10. The V gene's germline CDR1 is LNHDA and CDR2 SQIVND (reference sequence). The CDR3 consists of 14 residues. The CDR3 coding sequence is TGTGCCAGTAATACCAGGGGGGCGAGGACTGAAGCTTTCTTT. It codes for CASNTRGARTEAFF.

This rearrangement joins TRBV19 to TRBJ2-3; 10 bases map to TRBD1. The CDR3 consists of 16 residues. Unmatched junction bases numbered 9, after V lost 5 bases and J lost 4 bases. Germline CDR1 is LNHDA and CDR2 is SQIVND (reference sequence). The CDR3: CASSSGQGDEADTQYF. The CDR3 coding sequence is TGTGCCAGTAGTTCAGGACAGGGGGACGAGGCAGATACGCAGTATTTT. Full variable domain (outside the CDR3, taken from reference TRBV19 and TRBJ2-3): DGGITQSPKYLFRKEGQNVTLSCEQNLNHDAMYWYRQDPGQGLRLIYYSQIVNDFQKGDIAEGYSVSREKKESFPLTVTSAQKNPTAFYLCASSSGQGDEADTQYFGPGTRLTVL.

The chain is built from TRBV7-2 and TRBJ2-3, with D hard to call. V lost 5 bases, J lost 4 bases, and 4 bases lay in between. Per germline, CDR1 SGHTA and CDR2 FQGNSA. The CDR3 has 11 residues. CDR3 DNA: TGTGCCAGCAGCCCAGCAGATACGCAGTATTTT. The encoded protein is CASSPADTQYF.

The chain employs TRBV4-1 and TRBJ1-2; D gene unclear. Trimming took 0 bases from V and 4 from J, leaving 15 bases between them. This CDR3 is built from 16 residues. The germline CDR1 and CDR2 sequences are MGHRA and YSYEKL. The CDR3 DNA is TGCGCCAGCAGCCAAGATAGGGTCAGGTTTAGCTATGGCTACACCTTC. It codes for CASSQDRVRFSYGYTF.

This chain uses TRBV27 with TRBJ2-3; 7 nucleotides agree with TRBD2. Germline CDR1 reads MNHEY; CDR2 reads SMNVEV (reference sequence). V trimming: 7 bases; J trimming: 3 bases; junction bases outside the gene matches: 10. This CDR3 has 15 amino acids. The CDR3 coding sequence is TGTGCCAGCACAAAGACTAGCCTGTTAACAGATACGCAGTATTTT. Protein: CASTKTSLLTDTQYF.

V is TRBV14 and J is TRBJ2-1; unclear D gene. V lost 6 bases and J lost 10, with 13 bases in between. This CDR3 has 12 residues. Per the germline V gene, CDR1 is SGHDN and CDR2 is FVKESK. The CDR3 sequence is CASSPSTREQFF. CDR3 sequence (DNA): TGTGCCAGCAGTCCTTCCACCCGGGAGCAGTTCTTC. Together with reference TRBV14 and TRBJ2-1, the CDR3 gives the full variable domain: EAGVTQFPSHSVIEKGQTVTLRCDPISGHDNLYWYRRVMGKEIKFLLHFVKESKQDESGMPNNRFLAERTGGTYSTLKVQPAELEDSGVYFCASSPSTREQFFGPGTRLTVL.

The chain couples TRBV18 to TRBJ2-7; D might be TRBD1 (6 bases). Germline loops: CDR1 KGHSH, CDR2 LQKENI. The CDR3 consists of 14 residues. Trimming removed 4 bases at V and 2 bases at J, with 12 bases between. The CDR3 loop reads CASSLGRGPYEQYF. The CDR3 DNA reads TGTGCCAGCTCACTCGGCAGGGGTCCCTACGAGCAGTACTTC.

The V and J genes are TRBV19 and TRBJ1-2; a weak D match, TRBD1 (5 bases). The V end lost 3 bases, the J end lost 8 bases, and 13 bases lay between the germline ends. Germline V lookup: CDR1 LNHDA, CDR2 SQIVND (reference sequence). The CDR3 runs 13 residues. CDR3 amino acids: CASSIGREEGYTF. The CDR3 DNA follows: TGTGCCAGTAGTATCGGCAGGGAGGAGGGCTACACCTTC.

The gene calls are TRBV29-1 and TRBJ1-1; 8 nucleotides align to TRBD1. The V and J ends lost 4 bases and 4 bases, in that order; junction bases with no gene match: 5. The CDR3 runs 13 residues. Germline assignment: CDR1 SQVTM and CDR2 ANQGSEA. The CDR3 protein is CSVGSTGGTEAFF. CDR3 bases: TGCAGCGTTGGATCTACAGGGGGCACTGAAGCTTTCTTT. Full variable domain (missing parts from reference TRBV29-1 and TRBJ1-1): SAVISQKPSRDICQRGTSLTIQCQVDSQVTMMFWYRQQPGQSLTLIATANQGSEATYESGFVIDKFPISRPNLTFSTLTVSNMSPEDSSIYLCSVGSTGGTEAFFGQGTRLTVV.

Concerning this clone itself: The germline gene is not matched at one end of the junction; a read error may be the cause. The chain carries TRBV28 and TRBJ1-5; D may be TRBD1 (6 bases). Germline CDR1 and CDR2: MDHEN and SYDVKM. The CDR3 length is 17 residues. This CDR3 reads CASCFRGGAGINQPQHF. In DNA, the CDR3 is TGTGCCAGCTGTTTTAGAGGGGGGGCAGGGATCAATCAGCCCCAGCATTTT.